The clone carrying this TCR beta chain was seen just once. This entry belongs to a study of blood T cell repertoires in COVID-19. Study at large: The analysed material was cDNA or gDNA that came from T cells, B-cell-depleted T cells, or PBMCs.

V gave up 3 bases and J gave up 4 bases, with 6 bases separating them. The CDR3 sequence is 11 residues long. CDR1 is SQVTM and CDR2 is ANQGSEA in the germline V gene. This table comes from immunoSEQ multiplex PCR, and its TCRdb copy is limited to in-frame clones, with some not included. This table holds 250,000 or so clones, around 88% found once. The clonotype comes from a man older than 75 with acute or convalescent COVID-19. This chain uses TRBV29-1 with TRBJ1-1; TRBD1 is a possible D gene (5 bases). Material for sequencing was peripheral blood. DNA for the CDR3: TGCAGCGTTGAGGGGGGCACTGAAGCTTTCTTT. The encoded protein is CSVEGGTEAFF. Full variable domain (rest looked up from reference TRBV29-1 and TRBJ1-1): SAVISQKPSRDICQRGTSLTIQCQVDSQVTMMFWYRQQPGQSLTLIATANQGSEATYESGFVIDKFPISRPNLTFSTLTVSNMSPEDSSIYLCSVEGGTEAFFGQGTRLTVV.